These 15 T cell receptor beta chains were all obtained from the same sample, sequenced in a study of T cell responses to AZD1222 COVID-19 vaccine. Profiled with immunoSEQ multiplex PCR; TCRdb holds only in-frame clones, not every one. The sample records around 170,000 clones, approximately 91% being singletons. The sequences come from peripheral blood, collected on day 0 of AZD1222 vaccination. These receptor sequences come from an adult in good health.

V usage is TRBV5-1 and J usage is TRBJ1-4; D ambiguous. The germline V gene has CDR1 SGHRS and CDR2 YFSETQ. This CDR3 spans 16 amino acids. Trimming took off 4 bases at V and 0 bases at J, with 13 bases between the two ends. CDR3 nucleotide sequence: TGCGCCAGCAGCGTCGGATCCACCGCAACTAATGAAAAACTGTTTTTT. Amino acid sequence: CASSVGSTATNEKLFF.

The rearrangement joins TRBV2 to TRBJ2-2; TRBD1 agrees at 10 bases. CDR3 length: 15 residues. Germline V lookup: CDR1 SNHLY, CDR2 FYNNEI. V was pared by 8 bases and J by 6 bases, with 9 bases of the junction left unmatched. The DNA for the CDR3 is TGTGCCAGCCAAGACAGGGGGCTTGGCGCCGGGGAGCTGTTTTTT. Its translation: CASQDRGLGAGELFF.

CDR3 nucleotides: TGCGCCAGCAGCCGAAACGCGGGGGACGAGCAGTACTTC. This encodes CASSRNAGDEQYF. The gene calls are TRBV5-1 and TRBJ2-7, with 7 bases that match TRBD2. V lost 4 bases, J lost 5 bases, and 6 bases stayed unmatched. CDR1 is SGHRS, CDR2 YFSETQ, per germline. CDR3 length equals 13 residues.

DNA of the CDR3: TGTGCCAGCAGCTTAGAAGGCGGAGCAAGTAACTATGGCTACACCTTC. This codes for CASSLEGGASNYGYTF. The chain couples TRBV7-2 to TRBJ1-2; no clear D gene. Trimming left V 1 base short and J 1 base short, with 13 bases between. The CDR3 has 16 amino acids. Looked up from germline, CDR1 is SGHTA and CDR2 is FQGNSA.

This rearrangement joins TRBV7-2 to TRBJ2-5, with D perhaps being TRBD1 or TRBD2 (5 bases each). The CDR3 contains 12 residues. Germline V gene data show CDR1 as SGHTA and CDR2 as FQGNSA. Trimming removed 5 bases from V and 5 bases from J, with 9 bases in between. CDR3 residues: CASSRGPETQYF. CDR3 DNA sequence: TGTGCCAGCAGCAGGGGACCTGAGACCCAGTACTTC.

This clone was recorded only once. The chain joins TRBV5-5 to TRBJ1-5, with D hard to call. Trimming left V 2 bases short and J 0 bases short, with 3 bases between. In germline, CDR1 is SGHKS, CDR2 YYEKEE (reference sequence). This CDR3 has 13 amino acids. Written as DNA, the CDR3 is TGTGCCAGCAGCTTAACTAGCAATCAGCCCCAGCATTTT. Translated, it gives CASSLTSNQPQHF.

The V and J genes are TRBV3-1 (or the pseudogene TRBV3-2) and TRBJ1-2; perhaps TRBD1 as D (6 bases). V shed 3 bases and J shed 0 bases, with 14 bases lying between them. The CDR3 contains 16 residues. Germline CDR1 is LGHDT and CDR2 is YNNKEL (reference sequence). The CDR3 nucleotides are TGTGCCAGCAGCCATAAGACAGGACTAGCTAACTATGGCTACACCTTC. Translating gives CASSHKTGLANYGYTF.

The genes are TRBV5-5 and TRBJ2-1, with D perhaps matching TRBD2 (6 bases). Trimming shortened V by 4 bases and J by 7 bases, and 21 bases separated the two germline ends. The V gene's germline CDR1 is SGHKS and CDR2 YYEKEE (reference sequence). The CDR3 is 16 amino acids. This CDR3 reads CASSPWVAVGRNEQFF. DNA for the CDR3: TGTGCCAGCAGCCCGTGGGTAGCGGTGGGGCGTAATGAGCAGTTCTTC.

V gene TRBV7-8 combines with J gene TRBJ1-5, with D hard to call. Trimming pared 1 base from V and 1 base from J, leaving 14 bases between. Germline values: CDR1 SGHVS, CDR2 FQNEAQ. The CDR3 is made up of 17 amino acids. The CDR3 is CASSLGLESQSNQPQHF. The CDR3 DNA follows: TGTGCCAGCAGCTTAGGCCTCGAAAGTCAGAGCAATCAGCCCCAGCATTTT.

The chain has TRBV3-1 (or the pseudogene TRBV3-2) and TRBJ2-3; TRBD1 matches 10 bases. The CDR3 has 16 residues. J gave up 2 bases and V 4 bases, and 6 bases lay outside the gene matches. Per the germline V gene, CDR1 is LGHDT and CDR2 is YNNKEL (reference sequence). The CDR3 DNA reads TGTGCCAGCAGCCCGCCGGGACAGGGGTACACAGATACGCAGTATTTT. Its translation: CASSPPGQGYTDTQYF.

V gene TRBV9 combines with J gene TRBJ1-3, with a tentative D call TRBD1 (5 bases). The CDR3 runs to 15 residues. The V gene's germline CDR1 is SGDLS and CDR2 YYNGEE. Deletions cut 4 bases from V and 1 base from J, with 12 bases between. CDR3 residues: CASSPTSGSGNTIYF. CDR3 nucleotides: TGTGCCAGCAGCCCCACCTCAGGGTCTGGAAACACCATATATTTT.

CDR3: CASSLLLGGEKGYTF. The CDR3 bases are TGTGCCAGCAGTTTATTATTGGGAGGGGAAAAAGGCTACACCTTC. The chain joins TRBV28 to TRBJ1-2, with D perhaps TRBD1 (5 bases). The germline V and J ends were trimmed by 1 base and 8 bases, with 17 bases remaining between them. The CDR3 is made up of 15 amino acids. Per germline, CDR1 MDHEN and CDR2 SYDVKM.

This clone was recorded only once. The CDR3 DNA reads TGTGCCAGCAGTTCTCGTCGGGTCTCCTACAATGAGCAGTTCTTC. It specifies CASSSRRVSYNEQFF. The chain employs TRBV6-5 and TRBJ2-1; D unclear. CDR3 length: 15 amino acids. The germline gives CDR1 MNHEY, CDR2 SVGAGI. Trimming took off 4 bases at V and 0 bases at J, with 10 bases between the two ends.

The J gene is TRBJ1-4, the V gene TRBV28, with 8 nucleotides matching TRBD1. The CDR3 covers 17 residues. Losses at the gene ends were 5 bases for V and 7 bases for J; bases not matched to a gene: 15. The germline gives CDR1 MDHEN, CDR2 SYDVKM. CDR3 DNA: TGTGCCAGCAGTGTCGGACAGGGATGGGCTGCAAGTGAAAAACTGTTTTTT. Translation: CASSVGQGWAASEKLFF.

This sequence joins TRBV28 and TRBJ2-7; 7 bases agree with TRBD2. The CDR3 totals 14 residues. With V trimmed by 3 bases and J by 5 bases, 7 bases remained unmatched. CDR1 and CDR2 (germline): MDHEN, SYDVKM. The CDR3 reads CASSLQRDFDEQYF. The CDR3 bases are TGTGCCAGCAGTTTGCAGCGGGACTTCGACGAGCAGTACTTC.